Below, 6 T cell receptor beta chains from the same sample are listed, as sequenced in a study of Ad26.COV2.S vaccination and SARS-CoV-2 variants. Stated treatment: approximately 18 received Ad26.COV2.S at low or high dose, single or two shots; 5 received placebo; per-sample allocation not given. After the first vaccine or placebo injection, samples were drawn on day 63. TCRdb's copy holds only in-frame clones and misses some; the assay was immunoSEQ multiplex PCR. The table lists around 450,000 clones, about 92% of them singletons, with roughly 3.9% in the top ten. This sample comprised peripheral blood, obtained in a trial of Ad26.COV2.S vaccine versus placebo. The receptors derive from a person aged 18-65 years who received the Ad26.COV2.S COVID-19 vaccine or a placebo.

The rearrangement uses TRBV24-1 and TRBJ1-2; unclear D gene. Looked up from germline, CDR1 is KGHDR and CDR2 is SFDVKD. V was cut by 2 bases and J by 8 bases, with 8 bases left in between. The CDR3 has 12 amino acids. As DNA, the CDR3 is TGTGCCACCAGTGATTATCAGGAAGGCTACACCTTC. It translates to CATSDYQEGYTF.

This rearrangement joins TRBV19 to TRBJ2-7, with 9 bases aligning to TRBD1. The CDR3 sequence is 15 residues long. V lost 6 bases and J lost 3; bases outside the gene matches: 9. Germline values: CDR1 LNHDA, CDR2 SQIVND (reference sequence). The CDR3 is CASSTGQGFLYEQYF. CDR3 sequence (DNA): TGTGCCAGTAGCACCGGACAGGGGTTCCTCTACGAGCAGTACTTC.

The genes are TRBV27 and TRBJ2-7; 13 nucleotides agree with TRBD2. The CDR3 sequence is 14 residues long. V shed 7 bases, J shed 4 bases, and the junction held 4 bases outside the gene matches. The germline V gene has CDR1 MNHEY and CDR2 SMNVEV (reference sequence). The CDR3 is CASKGLAGTYEQYF. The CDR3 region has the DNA TGTGCCAGCAAGGGACTAGCGGGAACGTACGAGCAGTACTTC.

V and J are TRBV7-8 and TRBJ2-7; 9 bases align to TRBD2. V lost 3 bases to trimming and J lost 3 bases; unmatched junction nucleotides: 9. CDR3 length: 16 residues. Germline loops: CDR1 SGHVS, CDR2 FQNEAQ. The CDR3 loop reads CASSLATSGSGYEQYF. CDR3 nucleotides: TGTGCCAGCAGCTTGGCAACTAGCGGGTCCGGCTACGAGCAGTACTTC.

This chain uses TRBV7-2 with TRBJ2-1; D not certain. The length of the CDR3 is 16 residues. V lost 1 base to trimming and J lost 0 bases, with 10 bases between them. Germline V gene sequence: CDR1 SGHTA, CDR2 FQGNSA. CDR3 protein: CASSLVGGSSYNEQFF. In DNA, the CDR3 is TGTGCCAGCAGCTTAGTGGGCGGTAGCTCCTACAATGAGCAGTTCTTC.

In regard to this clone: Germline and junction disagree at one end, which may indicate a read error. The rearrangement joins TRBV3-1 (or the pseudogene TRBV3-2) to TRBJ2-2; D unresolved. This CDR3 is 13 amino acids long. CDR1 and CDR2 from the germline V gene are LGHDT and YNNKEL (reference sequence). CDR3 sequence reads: CASTQTITGELFF. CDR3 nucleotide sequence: TGTGCCAGCACCCAAACCATAACCGGGGAGCTGTTTTTT.